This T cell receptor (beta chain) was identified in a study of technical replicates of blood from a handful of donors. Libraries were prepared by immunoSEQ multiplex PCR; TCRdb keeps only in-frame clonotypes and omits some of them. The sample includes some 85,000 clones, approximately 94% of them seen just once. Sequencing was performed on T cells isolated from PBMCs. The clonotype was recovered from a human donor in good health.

The CDR3 sequence is CASRDDRRDVYEQYF. In DNA, the CDR3 is TGTGCCAGCAGGGATGACAGGAGAGACGTCTACGAGCAGTACTTC. The chain recombines TRBV27 with TRBJ2-7, with D maybe TRBD1 (6 bases). CDR3 length equals 15 residues. Germline V gene data show CDR1 as MNHEY and CDR2 as SMNVEV (reference sequence). V was pared by 6 bases and J by 3 bases, with 18 bases between.